Presented here are 14 T cell receptor beta chains from one specimen sequenced in a study of cytomegalovirus exposure and HLA in healthy donors (dated by TCRdb to about 2017). The library was prepared using the immunoSEQ multiplex PCR assay. For the multiplex PCR, a mixture combining 60 forward primers for TCR Vbeta segments and 13 reverse primers for TCR Jbeta segments was used. TCRdb provides this immuneACCESS table in a form limited to in-frame rearrangements. Some clones are lacking; in checked studies, under half of them reflect an unresolved V gene, and why the rest are absent is not known. This sample gives about 120,000 clones in total; 15% to 20% of them show up just once. Of the sample, about 3.1% falls within the top ten clones. The specimen was PBMCs. Source of these receptors: a female donor in good health and CMV-seropositive.

The rearrangement links TRBV4-3 to TRBJ2-7; 9 bases are a match to TRBD1. CDR3 length equals 16 residues. Germline V lookup: CDR1 LGHNA, CDR2 YSLEER. J gave up 4 bases and V 5 bases, and 12 bases lay outside the gene matches. This CDR3 is CASSTRGGDRVYEQYF. In nucleotides, the CDR3 is TGCGCCAGCAGCACGCGAGGAGGGGACAGGGTTTACGAGCAGTACTTC.

The chain uses TRBV28 and TRBJ1-5, with a weak D call TRBD1 (5 bases). V was pared by 4 bases and J by 5 bases, with 9 bases between. Per germline, CDR1 MDHEN and CDR2 SYDVKM. The CDR3 length is 13 residues. The CDR3 coding sequence is TGTGCCAGCAGTTGGCAGGGCCATCAGCCCCAGCATTTT. Protein: CASSWQGHQPQHF.

This clone was counted a few times. The chain joins TRBV27 to TRBJ1-2; 8 bases agree with TRBD1. Germline CDR1 reads MNHEY; CDR2 reads SMNVEV (reference sequence). The CDR3 has 14 amino acids. V dropped 3 bases and J dropped 6; count of bases not matched to a gene: 6. CDR3 region: CASSLSTGAHGYTF. The CDR3 DNA reads TGTGCCAGCAGTTTGTCGACAGGGGCCCATGGCTACACCTTC.

This clone was observed a few times. The chain couples TRBV28 to TRBJ2-5; 8 bases fit TRBD2. V gave up 3 bases and J gave up 5 bases; unmatched junction bases: 8. Per the germline V gene, CDR1 is MDHEN and CDR2 is SYDVKM. CDR3 length: 15 amino acids. CDR3 sequence reads: CASSFLREGLETQYF. DNA of the CDR3: TGTGCCAGCAGTTTCCTACGGGAGGGCCTGGAGACCCAGTACTTC.

In this sample, this clone turned up a few times. The chain recombines TRBV10-3 with TRBJ1-4; 7 nucleotides line up with TRBD1. Germline CDR1 is ENHRY and CDR2 is SYGVKD. With 2 bases clipped from V and 8 bases from J, the junction kept 2 bases outside the gene matches. The CDR3 contains 13 residues. CDR3 residues: CAISERGQEKLFF. The CDR3 DNA sequence: TGTGCCATCAGTGAGCGGGGACAGGAAAAACTGTTTTTT.

The chain combines TRBV4-2 with TRBJ2-3; D is perhaps TRBD2 (6 bases). V lost 1 base and J lost 2, with 10 bases in between. The CDR3 covers 15 residues. CDR1 is LGHNA, CDR2 YNFKEQ, per germline. CDR3 DNA: TGTGCCAGCAGCCAAGGGGACTCCACCACAGATACGCAGTATTTT. It is translated as CASSQGDSTTDTQYF.

This clone was found a few times. The chain has TRBV5-1 and TRBJ2-1; 7 nucleotides match TRBD1. J was trimmed by 8 bases and V by 4 bases; bases with no gene match: 12. The CDR3 loop spans 15 amino acids. Per the germline V gene, CDR1 is SGHRS and CDR2 is YFSETQ. For the CDR3, the DNA is TGCGCCAGCAGCCCGGGGTTACAGGGGAACGATGAGCAGTTCTTC. Protein: CASSPGLQGNDEQFF.

The genes are TRBV30 and TRBJ2-1; TRBD1 agrees at 12 bases. This CDR3 is built from 16 residues. Germline V CDR1 and CDR2: GTSNPN, SVGIG (reference sequence). V lost 0 bases to trimming and J lost 2 bases; unmatched junction nucleotides: 2. The CDR3 sequence is CAWSVGTGGPYNEQFF. The CDR3 coding sequence is TGTGCCTGGAGTGTTGGGACAGGGGGCCCCTACAATGAGCAGTTCTTC.

The chain carries TRBV2 and TRBJ1-2; maybe TRBD1 (6 bases). Trimming pared 7 bases from V and 3 bases from J, leaving 15 bases between. This CDR3 is built from 14 residues. Germline loops: CDR1 SNHLY, CDR2 FYNNEI. DNA for the CDR3: TGTGCCAGCACGCTGGTACAGGGTTACTATGGCTACACCTTC. This translates into CASTLVQGYYGYTF.

The chain uses TRBV7-2 and TRBJ2-7, with D possibly being TRBD2 (6 bases). This CDR3 is 13 amino acids long. V was clipped by 5 bases and J by 3 bases, with 11 bases between them. CDR1 SGHTA and CDR2 FQGNSA come from the germline V gene. CDR3 in amino acids: CASSPRTIYEQYF. CDR3 DNA: TGTGCCAGCAGCCCTAGGACTATCTACGAGCAGTACTTC.

The sample holds a few counts of this clone. V usage is TRBV7-3 and J usage is TRBJ2-2, with 9 bases matching TRBD1. J gave up 8 bases and V 5 bases, and 9 bases lay outside the gene matches. Per the germline V gene, CDR1 is SGHTA and CDR2 is FQGTGA. CDR3 length: 15 residues. In DNA, the CDR3 is TGTGCCAGCAGCAAACAGGGGGCGGCAGAAGGGGAGCTGTTTTTT. Amino acids: CASSKQGAAEGELFF.

This clone showed up just a few times. The gene calls are TRBV6-5 and TRBJ1-2, with TRBD1 matching over 8 bases. V lost 6 bases, J lost 2 bases, and 8 bases stayed unmatched. This CDR3 is built from 15 residues. Germline lookup yields CDR1 MNHEY and CDR2 SVGAGI. The CDR3 loop reads CASRRTRTGNYGYTF. The CDR3, as DNA: TGTGCCAGCAGACGTACCCGGACAGGGAACTATGGCTACACCTTC.

V is TRBV2 and J is TRBJ1-1, with TRBD1 identical over 8 bases. Germline lookup yields CDR1 SNHLY and CDR2 FYNNEI. The CDR3 covers 15 residues. The V gene end was trimmed by 6 bases and the J gene end by 3 bases; junction bases not matched to a gene: 9. Written as DNA, the CDR3 is TGTGCCAGCAGGACTTTGACAGGGGAGGACACTGAAGCTTTCTTT. This encodes CASRTLTGEDTEAFF.

The genes are TRBV30 and TRBJ1-2; D unclear. The V gene's germline CDR1 is GTSNPN and CDR2 SVGIG (reference sequence). The CDR3 totals 14 residues. V lost 0 bases and J lost 0, with 8 bases in between. This chain's CDR3 is CAWSVGSPNYGYTF. The DNA of the CDR3 is TGTGCCTGGAGTGTGGGCAGCCCTAACTATGGCTACACCTTC.